The following is a TCR beta chain sequence with its context. This record belongs to a study of blood T cell repertoires in COVID-19. Study details: The origin of the acute and convalescent COVID-19 samples was the United States, Italy and Spain. Sources were T cells, B-cell-depleted T cells, or PBMCs; the material itself was cDNA or gDNA.

Original processing notes: Amplification with reference gene primers provided the estimates of nucleated cell counts. Clones were read by immunoSEQ multiplex PCR, and TCRdb kept only the in-frame ones, dropping some. D and trimming come from the DNA, and the V and J calls and clone size come from that table. The table lists fewer than 100,000 clones, around 86% of them singletons, with more than 3% in the top ten. Looked up from germline, CDR1 is SQVTM and CDR2 is ANQGSEA. Trimming removed 6 bases from V and 1 base from J, with 13 bases in between. CDR3 size: 13 residues. This sequence was found in a man aged 55 to 70 with acute or convalescent COVID-19. The chain combines TRBV29-1 with TRBJ2-7; D is unresolved. Sequencing was carried out using peripheral blood. CDR3 sequence (DNA): TGCAGCGTGTTCCGTCCAGGATCCTACGAGCAGTACTTC. This gives the protein CSVFRPGSYEQYF.